One sample yielded the 5 T cell receptor beta chains listed below, sequenced in a study of T-cell reconstitution after alpha-beta-depleted transplantation in children. Unique molecular identifiers featured in how the TCRbeta library was prepared. A single record per CDR3 protein comes from TCRdb applying MiXCR to the PCR reads. The table lists over 90,000 distinct CDR3 sequences, 7% to 8% of them singletons. The sample in question was PBMCs, obtained before TCRalphabeta/CD19-depleted stem cell transplant. The receptors originated from a boy younger than 10 with acute lymphoblastic leukemia, due to receive a stem cell transplant.

This clonotype was seen ten or more times. The chain couples TRBV11-2 to TRBJ2-1; D ambiguous. CDR3 size: 14 residues. Trimming cost V 1 base and J 8 bases, with 12 bases left between them. Germline CDR1 SGHAT, CDR2 FQNNGV. CDR3 loop: CASSLVSSNYEQFF. CDR3 bases: TGTGCCAGCAGCTTAGTCAGTAGCAATTATGAGCAGTTCTTC.

This clonotype has a count of ten or more. The chain joins TRBV4-3 to TRBJ1-5, with a tentative D call TRBD1 (5 bases). The germline gives CDR1 LGHNA, CDR2 YSLEER. With 0 bases removed from V and 4 bases from J, the gap between germline ends came to 13 bases. The CDR3 has 16 amino acids. The CDR3 protein is CASSQDFGQTNQPQHF. The CDR3 nucleotides are TGCGCCAGCAGCCAAGATTTTGGACAAACGAATCAGCCCCAGCATTTT.

This clonotype occurred many times. This rearrangement joins TRBV20-1 to TRBJ2-1; 7 bases fit TRBD2. In germline, CDR1 is DFQATT, CDR2 SNEGSKA (reference sequence). This CDR3 contains 14 residues. The J segment lost 0 bases and the V segment lost 5 bases, leaving 4 bases of the junction unmatched. CDR3 loop: CSAGSSGSYNEQFF. In nucleotides, the CDR3 is TGCAGTGCTGGCTCTAGCGGCTCCTACAATGAGCAGTTCTTC.

Comments on this clonotype: The junction and the germline gene differ at one end; a read error may be behind it. The chain employs TRBV7-7 and TRBJ2-1; TRBD1 matches at 8 bases. This CDR3 spans 14 amino acids. Germline CDR1 is SSHAT and CDR2 is FNYEAQ (reference sequence). This chain's CDR3 is CASSLGQGNHEQFF. The CDR3 coding sequence is TGTGCTAGCAGCTTAGGACAGGGTAACCATGAGCAGTTCTTC.

This clonotype was observed a handful of times. The gene calls are TRBV5-1 and TRBJ1-5; possible D gene TRBD1, 6 bases. CDR1 and CDR2 (germline): SGHRS, YFSETQ. Trimming took off 4 bases at V and 0 bases at J, with 17 bases between the two ends. The CDR3 sequence is 17 residues long. CDR3 sequence reads: CASSPGGGQYSNQPQHF. The CDR3 coding sequence is TGCGCCAGCAGCCCCGGGGGGGGACAATATAGCAATCAGCCCCAGCATTTT.